This paragraph covers one TCR beta chain sequence. Here immunoSEQ multiplex PCR was the method, and the copy in TCRdb shows in-frame clones only, minus some. The sample yields about 45,000 clones, about 87% seen once. The CDR3 sequence is 15 residues long. Germline lookup yields CDR1 MGHRA and CDR2 YSYEKL. Trimming removed 1 base from V and 3 bases from J, with 10 bases in between. This sample is drawn from a study of OX40 agonist ivuxolimab in advanced cancers. Here the sequenced sample was CD4+ or CD8+ T cells sorted from blood, taken in a trial of the OX40 agonist ivuxolimab. V usage is TRBV4-1 and J usage is TRBJ1-5, with a possible D match to TRBD1 (6 bases). This receptor was taken from an adult with an advanced solid tumor such as melanoma, head and neck, liver or kidney cancer. CDR3 sequence: CASSQVRGLNQPQHF. CDR3 in DNA: TGCGCCAGCAGCCAAGTACGGGGGCTCAATCAGCCCCAGCATTTT.